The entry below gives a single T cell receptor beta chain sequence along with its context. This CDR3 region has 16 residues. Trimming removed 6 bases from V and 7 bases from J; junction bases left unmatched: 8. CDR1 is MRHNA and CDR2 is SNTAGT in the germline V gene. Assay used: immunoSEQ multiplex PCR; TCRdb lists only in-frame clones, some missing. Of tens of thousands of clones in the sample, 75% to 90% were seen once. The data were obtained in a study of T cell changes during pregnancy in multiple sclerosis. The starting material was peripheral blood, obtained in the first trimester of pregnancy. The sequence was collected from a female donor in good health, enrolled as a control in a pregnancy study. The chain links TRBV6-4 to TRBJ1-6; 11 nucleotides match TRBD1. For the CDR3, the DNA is TGTGCCAGCAGCCCGGGACAGGGGGATTGGAATTCACCCCTCCACTTT. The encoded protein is CASSPGQGDWNSPLHF.